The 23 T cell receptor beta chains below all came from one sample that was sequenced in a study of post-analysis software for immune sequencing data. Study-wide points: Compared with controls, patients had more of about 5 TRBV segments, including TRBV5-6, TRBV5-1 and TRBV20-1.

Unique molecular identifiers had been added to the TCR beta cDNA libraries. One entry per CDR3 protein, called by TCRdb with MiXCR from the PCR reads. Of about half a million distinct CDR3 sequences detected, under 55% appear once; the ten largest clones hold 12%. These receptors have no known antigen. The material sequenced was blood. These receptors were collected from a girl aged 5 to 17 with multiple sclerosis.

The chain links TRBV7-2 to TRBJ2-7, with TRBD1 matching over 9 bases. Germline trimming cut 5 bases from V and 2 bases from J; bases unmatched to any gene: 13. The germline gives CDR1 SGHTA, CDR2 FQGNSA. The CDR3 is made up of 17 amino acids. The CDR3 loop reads CASSTRTGAWEPYEQYF. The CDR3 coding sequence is TGTGCCAGCAGCACCCGGACAGGGGCGTGGGAGCCCTACGAGCAGTACTTC. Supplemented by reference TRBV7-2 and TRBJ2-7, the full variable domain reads GAGVSQSPSNKVTEKGKDVELRCDPISGHTALYWYRQSLGQGLEFLIYFQGNSAPDKSGLPSDRFSAERTGGSVSTLTIQRTQQEDSAVYLCASSTRTGAWEPYEQYFGPGTRLTVT.

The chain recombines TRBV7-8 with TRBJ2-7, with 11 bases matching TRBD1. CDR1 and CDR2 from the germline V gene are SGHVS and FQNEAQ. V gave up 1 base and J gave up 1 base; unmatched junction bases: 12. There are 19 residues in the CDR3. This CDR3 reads CASSLGVLDRGPTSYEQYF. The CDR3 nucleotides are TGTGCCAGCAGCTTAGGAGTTTTGGACAGGGGGCCAACATCCTACGAGCAGTACTTC.

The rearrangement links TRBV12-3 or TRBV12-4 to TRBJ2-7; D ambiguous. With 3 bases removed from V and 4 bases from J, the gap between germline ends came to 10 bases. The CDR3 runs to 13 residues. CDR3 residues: CASSLEIKYEQYF. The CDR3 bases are TGTGCCAGCAGTTTGGAGATCAAATACGAGCAGTACTTC.

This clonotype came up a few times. CDR3 sequence (DNA): TGCGCCAGCAGCACAAGCGGGTACAATGAGCAGTTCTTC. Protein sequence: CASSTSGYNEQFF. The chain uses TRBV5-1 and TRBJ2-1; D is perhaps TRBD2 (6 bases). CDR3 length equals 13 residues. The germline CDR1 and CDR2 sequences are SGHRS and YFSETQ. Trimming removed 4 bases from V and 4 bases from J, with 9 bases in between.

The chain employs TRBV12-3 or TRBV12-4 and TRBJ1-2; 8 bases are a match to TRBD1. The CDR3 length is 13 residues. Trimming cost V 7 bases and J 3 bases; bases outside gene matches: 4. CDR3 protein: CASNLQGDYGYTF. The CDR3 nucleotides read TGTGCCAGCAACCTACAGGGGGACTATGGCTACACCTTC.

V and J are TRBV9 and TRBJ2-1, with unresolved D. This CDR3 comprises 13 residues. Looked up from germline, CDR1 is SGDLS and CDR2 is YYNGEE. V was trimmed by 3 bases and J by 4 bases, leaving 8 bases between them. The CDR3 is CASSADLYNEQFF. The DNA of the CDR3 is TGTGCCAGCAGCGCAGACTTATACAATGAGCAGTTCTTC.

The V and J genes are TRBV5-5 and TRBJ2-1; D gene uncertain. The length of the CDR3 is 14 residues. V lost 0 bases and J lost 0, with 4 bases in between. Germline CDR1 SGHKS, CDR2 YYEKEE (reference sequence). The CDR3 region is CASSLDGSYNEQFF. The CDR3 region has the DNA TGTGCCAGCAGCTTGGACGGCTCCTACAATGAGCAGTTCTTC.

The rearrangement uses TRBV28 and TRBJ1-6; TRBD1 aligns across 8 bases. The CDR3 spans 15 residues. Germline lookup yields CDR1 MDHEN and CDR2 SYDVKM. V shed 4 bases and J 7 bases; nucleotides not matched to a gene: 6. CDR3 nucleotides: TGTGCCAGCAGTTCGACGACAGGGGTCAATTCACCCCTCCACTTT. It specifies CASSSTTGVNSPLHF.

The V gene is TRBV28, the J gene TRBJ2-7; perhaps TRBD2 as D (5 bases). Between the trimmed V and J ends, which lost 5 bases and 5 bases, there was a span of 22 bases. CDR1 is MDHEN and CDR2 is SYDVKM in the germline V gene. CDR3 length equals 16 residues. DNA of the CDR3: TGTGCCAGCAGTCGGCCCGAAGAGGGTAGGTCTCACGAGCAGTACTTC. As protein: CASSRPEEGRSHEQYF.

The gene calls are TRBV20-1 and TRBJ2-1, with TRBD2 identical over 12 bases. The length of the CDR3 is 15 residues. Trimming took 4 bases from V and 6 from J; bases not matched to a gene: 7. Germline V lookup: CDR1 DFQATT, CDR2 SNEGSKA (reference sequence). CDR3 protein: CSANLLAGGLNEQFF. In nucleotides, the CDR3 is TGCAGTGCTAATCTACTAGCGGGGGGACTCAATGAGCAGTTCTTC.

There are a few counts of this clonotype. The CDR3 DNA reads TGCAGTGCTACTCGACCTAATTCACCCCTCCACTTT. Translation gives CSATRPNSPLHF. The V and J genes are TRBV20-1 and TRBJ1-6; D remains unclear. The V and J ends lost 4 bases and 6 bases respectively, with 7 bases between them. Germline-derived CDR1 and CDR2 are DFQATT and SNEGSKA (reference sequence). The CDR3 totals 12 residues.

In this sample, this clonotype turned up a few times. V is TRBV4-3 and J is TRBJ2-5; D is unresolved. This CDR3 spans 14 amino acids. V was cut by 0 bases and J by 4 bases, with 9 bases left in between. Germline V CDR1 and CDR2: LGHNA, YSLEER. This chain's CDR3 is CASSQDSGPETQYF. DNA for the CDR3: TGCGCCAGCAGCCAAGATTCCGGGCCAGAGACCCAGTACTTC.

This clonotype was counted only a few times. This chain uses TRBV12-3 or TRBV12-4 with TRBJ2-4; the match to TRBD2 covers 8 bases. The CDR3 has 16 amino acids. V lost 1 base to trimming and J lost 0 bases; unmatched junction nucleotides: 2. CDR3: CASSLGAGVAKNIQYF. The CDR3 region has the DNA TGTGCCAGCAGTTTAGGAGCGGGGGTAGCCAAAAACATTCAGTACTTC.

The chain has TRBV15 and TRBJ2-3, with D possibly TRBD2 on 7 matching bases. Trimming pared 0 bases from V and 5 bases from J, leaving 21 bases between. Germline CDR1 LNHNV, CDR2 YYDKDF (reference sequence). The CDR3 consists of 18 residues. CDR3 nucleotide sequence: TGTGCCACCAGCAGAGATCCAGGGGCGGGAGTGGATGGAGATACGCAGTATTTT. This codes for CATSRDPGAGVDGDTQYF.

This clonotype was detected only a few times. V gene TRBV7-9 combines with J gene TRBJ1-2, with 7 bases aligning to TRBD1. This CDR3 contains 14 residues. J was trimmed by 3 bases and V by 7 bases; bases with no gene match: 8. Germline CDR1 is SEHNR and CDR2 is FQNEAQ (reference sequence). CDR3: CASIRGEGDYGYTF. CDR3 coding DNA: TGTGCCAGCATCAGGGGGGAGGGGGACTATGGCTACACCTTC.

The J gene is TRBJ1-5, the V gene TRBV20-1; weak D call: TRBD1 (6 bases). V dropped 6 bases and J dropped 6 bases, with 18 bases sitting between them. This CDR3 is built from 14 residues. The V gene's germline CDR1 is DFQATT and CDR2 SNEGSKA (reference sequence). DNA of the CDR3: TGCAGTGCAACAGTGAGGGGGGGAGGTCAGCCCCAGCATTTT. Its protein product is CSATVRGGGQPQHF.

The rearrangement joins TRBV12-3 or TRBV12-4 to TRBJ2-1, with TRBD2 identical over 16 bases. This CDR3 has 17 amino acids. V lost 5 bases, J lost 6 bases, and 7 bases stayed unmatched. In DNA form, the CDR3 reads TGTGCCAGCAGTACCGGGACTAGCGGGAGGGTTGCCAATGAGCAGTTCTTC. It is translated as CASSTGTSGRVANEQFF.

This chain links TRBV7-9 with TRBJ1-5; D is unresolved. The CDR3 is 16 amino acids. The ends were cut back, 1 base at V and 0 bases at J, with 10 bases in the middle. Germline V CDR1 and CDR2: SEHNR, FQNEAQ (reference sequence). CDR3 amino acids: CASSLGPRYSNQPQHF. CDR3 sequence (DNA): TGTGCCAGCAGCTTAGGACCGCGATATAGCAATCAGCCCCAGCATTTT.

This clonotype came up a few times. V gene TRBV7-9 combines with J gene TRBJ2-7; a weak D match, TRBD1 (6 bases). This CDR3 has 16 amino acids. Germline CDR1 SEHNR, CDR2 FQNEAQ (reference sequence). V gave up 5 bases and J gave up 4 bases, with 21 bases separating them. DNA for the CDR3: TGTGCCAGCAGCCCACATCTTCCGGGACAATTTTACGAGCAGTACTTC. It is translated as CASSPHLPGQFYEQYF. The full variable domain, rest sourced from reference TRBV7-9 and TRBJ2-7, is DTGVSQNPRHKITKRGQNVTFRCDPISEHNRLYWYRQTLGQGPEFLTYFQNEAQLEKSRLLSDRFSAERPKGSFSTLEIQRTEQGDSAMYLCASSPHLPGQFYEQYFGPGTRLTVT.

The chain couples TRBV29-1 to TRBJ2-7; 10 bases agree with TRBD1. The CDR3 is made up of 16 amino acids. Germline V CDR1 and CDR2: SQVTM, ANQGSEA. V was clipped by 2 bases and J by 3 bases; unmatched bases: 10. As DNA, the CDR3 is TGCAGCGTTGAACTTCCGGGACAGGGGATCGACTACGAGCAGTACTTC. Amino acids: CSVELPGQGIDYEQYF.

The CDR3, as DNA: TGCAGTGCTAGCGGGACTAGCGGGCCCCGGGGGACCGGGGAGCTGTTTTTT. Its protein product is CSASGTSGPRGTGELFF. The rearrangement links TRBV20-1 to TRBJ2-2; 12 bases are a match to TRBD2. The germline V gene encodes CDR1 DFQATT and CDR2 SNEGSKA (reference sequence). CDR3 size: 17 residues. The V gene end was trimmed by 3 bases and the J gene end by 5 bases; junction bases not matched to a gene: 10.

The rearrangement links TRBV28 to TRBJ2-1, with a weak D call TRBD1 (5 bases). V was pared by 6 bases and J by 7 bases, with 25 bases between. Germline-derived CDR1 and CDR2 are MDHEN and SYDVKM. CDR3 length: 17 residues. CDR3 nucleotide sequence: TGTGCCAGCAGAACTCAGGGCTATCGGTCCCCTACGAATGAGCAGTTCTTC. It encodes CASRTQGYRSPTNEQFF.

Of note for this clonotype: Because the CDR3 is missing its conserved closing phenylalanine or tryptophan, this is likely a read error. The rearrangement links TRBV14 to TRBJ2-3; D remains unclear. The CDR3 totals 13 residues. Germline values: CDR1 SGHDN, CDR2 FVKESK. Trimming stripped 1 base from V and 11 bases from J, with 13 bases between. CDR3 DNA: TGTGCCAGCAGCCAAGGGACCCCTTTGGGGCAGTATTGT. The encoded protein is CASSQGTPLGQYC.